This record covers a single TCR beta chain. TCR beta libraries carry UMIs added by 5'RACE template switching. TCRdb derives one entry per CDR3 protein from the 5' RACE reads, leaving out DNA. In total, the table holds 500,000 to 600,000 distinct CDR3 sequences. This sample is drawn from a study of T cells expressing NK-cell markers. Germline V gene lookup returns CDR1 SQVTM and CDR2 ANQGSEA. The CDR3 is made up of 15 amino acids. The source is a man aged 18 to 29 in good health. Sequencing was done on a sample of blood T cells: a sorted CD56 or NKG2C T cell subset, CD4+ or CD8+ T cells, or bulk PBMC T cells (not recorded which). This chain connects TRBV29-1 to TRBJ2-7; TCRdb's assignment of TRBD2 cannot be checked, as there is no DNA. The CDR3 sequence is CSVEKLAGDFHEQYF.